This passage covers 13 T cell receptor beta chains from one sample sequenced in a study of CD8+CD57+ T cells in acquired aplastic anemia. For sequencing, patients were chosen who had shown expansion of CD8+CD57+ cells by flow cytometry. Genomic DNA templated the TCR beta VDJ and CDR3 profiling. TCRdb re-called the reads through MiXCR, storing one row per CDR3 protein. Seen here are about half a million distinct CDR3 sequences, around a third observed once, and the top ten hold 0.82%. Sequencing was done on a sample of sorted CD4+, CD8+, or CD8+CD57+ T cells (not recorded which) from PBMCs. The receptor source for this set is a human donor with aplastic anemia.

The CDR3 DNA follows: TGCAGCGTTGAAGGAGCACAGAACTATGGCTACACCTTC. Its protein product is CSVEGAQNYGYTF. V is TRBV29-1 and J is TRBJ1-2, with D hard to call. This CDR3 comprises 13 residues. The germline V gene encodes CDR1 SQVTM and CDR2 ANQGSEA. Trimming removed 1 base at V and 2 bases at J, with 8 bases between. Full variable domain (remainder filled in from reference TRBV29-1 and TRBJ1-2): SAVISQKPSRDICQRGTSLTIQCQVDSQVTMMFWYRQQPGQSLTLIATANQGSEATYESGFVIDKFPISRPNLTFSTLTVSNMSPEDSSIYLCSVEGAQNYGYTFGSGTRLTVV.

This clonotype occurred many times. The V call is TRBV24-1, the J call TRBJ2-5, with 11 bases aligning to TRBD1. The CDR3 totals 15 residues. Germline V lookup: CDR1 KGHDR, CDR2 SFDVKD. V shed 5 bases and J 3 bases; nucleotides not matched to a gene: 4. CDR3 in amino acids: CATSVPGQGEETQYF. CDR3 bases: TGTGCCACCAGTGTCCCGGGACAGGGGGAAGAGACCCAGTACTTC.

This clonotype was seen ten or more times. The J gene is TRBJ2-7, the V gene TRBV4-3, with 10 nucleotides matching TRBD1. With V trimmed by 0 bases and J by 5 bases, 4 bases remained unmatched. CDR3 size: 15 residues. Germline assignment: CDR1 LGHNA and CDR2 YSLEER. In DNA, the CDR3 is TGCGCCAGCAGCCAAGAGGACAGGGGGACGCACGAGCAGTACTTC. Its translation: CASSQEDRGTHEQYF.

This sequence joins TRBV29-1 and TRBJ1-4; D ambiguous. V was cut by 0 bases and J by 8 bases, with 19 bases left in between. The CDR3 sequence is 16 residues long. The germline CDR1 and CDR2 sequences are SQVTM and ANQGSEA. Here the CDR3 reads CSVEDPAGGRGEKLFF. The DNA for the CDR3 is TGCAGCGTTGAAGATCCCGCAGGCGGGCGGGGAGAAAAACTGTTTTTT.

There are many counts of this clonotype. The chain recombines TRBV7-2 with TRBJ1-2; 7 bases map to TRBD1. With V trimmed by 0 bases and J by 4 bases, 5 bases remained unmatched. Germline V gene lookup returns CDR1 SGHTA and CDR2 FQGNSA. This CDR3 contains 15 residues. The CDR3 protein is CASSLADREGYGYTF. CDR3 in DNA: TGTGCCAGCAGCTTAGCCGACAGGGAAGGCTATGGCTACACCTTC.

This clonotype was counted ten times or more. This chain connects TRBV19 to TRBJ1-4; 9 nucleotides agree with TRBD1. J lost 8 bases, V lost 4 bases, and 8 bases had no gene match. Germline V gives CDR1 LNHDA, CDR2 SQIVND (reference sequence). The CDR3 is 15 amino acids. The CDR3 is CASSTHRGQYEKLFF. CDR3 in DNA: TGTGCCAGTAGTACCCACAGGGGGCAATACGAAAAACTGTTTTTT.

Ten or more counts support this clonotype. The J gene is TRBJ1-3, the V gene TRBV29-1; no definite D call. This CDR3 spans 13 amino acids. V was cut by 7 bases and J by 2 bases, with 12 bases left in between. Per germline, CDR1 SQVTM and CDR2 ANQGSEA. The CDR3 here is CSAQARPGNTIYF. The CDR3, as DNA: TGCAGCGCCCAAGCCAGACCTGGAAACACCATATATTTT. Drawing the rest from reference TRBV29-1 and TRBJ1-3, the complete variable domain is SAVISQKPSRDICQRGTSLTIQCQVDSQVTMMFWYRQQPGQSLTLIATANQGSEATYESGFVIDKFPISRPNLTFSTLTVSNMSPEDSSIYLCSAQARPGNTIYFGEGSWLTVV.

The V call is TRBV25-1, the J call TRBJ1-6; D is perhaps TRBD1 (6 bases). CDR3 length: 18 amino acids. The V gene lost 5 bases and the J gene lost 2 bases, with 19 bases spanning the gap. Per germline, CDR1 MGHDK and CDR2 SYGVNS. For the CDR3, the DNA is TGTGCCAGCAGTTACTCCGGCTCAGGGGCTACCTATAATTCACCCCTCCACTTT. This gives the protein CASSYSGSGATYNSPLHF.

This clonotype appeared a few times. The chain joins TRBV25-1 to TRBJ2-7, with 9 positions matching TRBD2. From germline, CDR1 is MGHDK and CDR2 SYGVNS. This CDR3 has 15 residues. V shed 6 bases, J shed 2 bases, and the junction held 8 bases outside the gene matches. CDR3 region: CASSLWVAGAYEQYF. The CDR3 bases are TGTGCCAGCAGCTTATGGGTAGCGGGAGCCTACGAGCAGTACTTC.

The chain has TRBV7-3 and TRBJ2-1; D uncertain. Germline V gives CDR1 SGHTA, CDR2 FQGTGA. The V end was cut by 2 bases, the J end by 7 bases, with 12 bases between. This CDR3 is built from 14 residues. CDR3 sequence (DNA): TGTGCCAGCAGCTTAGGAGCAGTGGAAAATGAGCAGTTCTTC. It yields the protein CASSLGAVENEQFF.

This clonotype was detected many times. The V and J genes are TRBV7-8 and TRBJ1-1; the D gene is possibly TRBD1 (5 bases). Germline V gene sequence: CDR1 SGHVS, CDR2 FQNEAQ. V gave up 1 base and J gave up 5 bases, with 8 bases separating them. CDR3 size: 13 residues. The CDR3 DNA is TGTGCCAGCAGCTTAGGGGGCGAGACTGAAGCTTTCTTT. Protein: CASSLGGETEAFF.

Concerning this clonotype: A much larger clone lies one base from this, so it may be a read error. V and J are TRBV20-1 and TRBJ1-5, with D possibly matching TRBD1 (5 bases). The germline CDR1 and CDR2 sequences are DFQATT and SNEGSKA (reference sequence). This CDR3 is built from 16 residues. V was cut by 7 bases and J by 6 bases, with 25 bases left in between. The chain's CDR3 is CSVQAGRGGASQPQHF. The CDR3 coding sequence is TGCAGTGTGCAAGCGGGACGGGGGGGTGCATCTCAGCCCCAGCATTTT.

CDR3 coding DNA: TGTGCCAGCAAAAGGACAGGTCGCGTGGGCTACACCTTC. This sequence encodes CASKRTGRVGYTF. V and J are TRBV28 and TRBJ1-2, with 7 bases lining up with TRBD1. The CDR3 length is 13 residues. V lost 7 bases and J lost 8; bases outside the gene matches: 10. CDR1 and CDR2 (germline): MDHEN, SYDVKM.